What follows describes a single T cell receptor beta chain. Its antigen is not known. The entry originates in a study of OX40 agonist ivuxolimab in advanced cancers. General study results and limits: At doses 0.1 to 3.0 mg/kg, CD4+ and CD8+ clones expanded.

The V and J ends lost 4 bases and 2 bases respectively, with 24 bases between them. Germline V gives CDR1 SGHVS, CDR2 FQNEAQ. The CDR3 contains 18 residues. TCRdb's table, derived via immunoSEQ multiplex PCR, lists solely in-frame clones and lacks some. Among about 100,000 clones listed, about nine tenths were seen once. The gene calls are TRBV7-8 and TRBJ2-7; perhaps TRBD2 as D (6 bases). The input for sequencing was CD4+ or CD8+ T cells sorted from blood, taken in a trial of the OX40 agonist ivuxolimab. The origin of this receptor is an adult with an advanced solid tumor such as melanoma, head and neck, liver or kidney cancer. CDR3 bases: TGTGCCAGCAGCTCCACATTAGGAATGGAAAAGCGGGCCTACGAGCAGTACTTC. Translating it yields CASSSTLGMEKRAYEQYF.